These 18 T cell receptor beta chains originate from one sample sequenced in a study of pediatric ulcerative colitis. TCRdb's copy holds only in-frame clones and misses some; the assay was immunoSEQ multiplex PCR. The sample shows about 36,000 clones, 70% to 90% of them seen only once. The sample taken for sequencing was blood. These TCRs come from a girl under 18 with moderate ulcerative colitis.

This sequence joins TRBV28 and TRBJ2-6; D is unclear. The ends were cut back, 6 bases at V and 0 bases at J, with 12 bases in the middle. CDR3 size: 16 residues. Germline-derived CDR1 and CDR2 are MDHEN and SYDVKM. The CDR3 DNA sequence: TGTGCCAGCAGCTTCGGTCTGGGCTCTGGGGCCAACGTCCTGACTTTC. This gives the protein CASSFGLGSGANVLTF. Full variable domain (rest looked up from reference TRBV28 and TRBJ2-6): DVKVTQSSRYLVKRTGEKVFLECVQDMDHENMFWYRQDPGLGLRLIYFSYDVKMKEKGDIPEGYSVSREKKERFSLILESASTNQTSMYLCASSFGLGSGANVLTFGAGSRLTVL.

The gene calls are TRBV6-1 and TRBJ2-6; D possibly uses TRBD1 or TRBD2 (5 bases each). The CDR3 has 15 residues. V dropped 2 bases and J dropped 4 bases, with 9 bases sitting between them. From germline, CDR1 is MNHNS and CDR2 SASEGT. DNA of the CDR3: TGTGCCAGCAGTGAAAGGGGAGCCGGGGCCAACGTCCTGACTTTC. It specifies CASSERGAGANVLTF.

This rearrangement joins TRBV7-8 to TRBJ2-2; D remains ambiguous. CDR1 is SGHVS and CDR2 is FQNEAQ in the germline V gene. The V and J ends lost 4 bases and 7 bases respectively, with 4 bases between them. The CDR3 has 11 residues. The CDR3 DNA reads as TGTGCCAGCAGCTATCTCGGGGAGCTGTTTTTT. This encodes CASSYLGELFF.

The V call is TRBV18, the J call TRBJ2-7; D possibly corresponds to TRBD1 (6 bases). The V gene's germline CDR1 is KGHSH and CDR2 LQKENI. The CDR3 contains 15 residues. V dropped 6 bases and J dropped 4 bases, with 19 bases sitting between them. CDR3 in DNA: TGTGCCAGCTCGCCCCCTATGCAGGGGACGTACGAGCAGTACTTC. It is translated as CASSPPMQGTYEQYF.

The CDR3 nucleotides are TGCGCCAGCAGCCAAGTGGCGGCGGATTTCACAGATACGCAGTATTTT. Protein sequence: CASSQVAADFTDTQYF. The rearrangement uses TRBV4-3 and TRBJ2-3; D ambiguous. V lost 1 base and J lost 2, with 13 bases in between. CDR1 LGHNA and CDR2 YSLEER come from the germline V gene. This CDR3 has 16 residues.

The CDR3 here is CASSPLRGTSETQYF. In DNA form, the CDR3 reads TGTGCCAGCTCACCACTACGGGGAACTTCGGAGACCCAGTACTTC. This rearrangement joins TRBV18 to TRBJ2-5; possible D gene TRBD2, 5 bases. Between the trimmed V and J ends, which lost 1 base and 5 bases, there was a span of 14 bases. The CDR3 runs to 15 residues. The germline V gene encodes CDR1 KGHSH and CDR2 LQKENI.

The chain employs TRBV29-1 and TRBJ2-5; D uncertain. CDR1 and CDR2 (germline): SQVTM, ANQGSEA. The length of the CDR3 is 12 residues. V lost 4 bases, J lost 1 base, and 7 bases lay in between. The CDR3 sequence: CSVAKAQETQYF. CDR3 sequence (DNA): TGCAGCGTTGCGAAGGCCCAAGAGACCCAGTACTTC.

CDR3 sequence reads: CASSIGNLYTEAFF. Written as DNA, the CDR3 is TGTGCCAGTAGTATAGGGAACCTTTACACTGAAGCTTTCTTT. The V gene is TRBV19, the J gene TRBJ1-1, with D hard to call. CDR1 and CDR2 from the germline V gene are LNHDA and SQIVND (reference sequence). Between the trimmed V and J ends, which lost 1 base and 3 bases, there was a span of 9 bases. This CDR3 spans 14 amino acids.

The rearrangement joins TRBV30 to TRBJ2-7; 8 nucleotides align to TRBD1. CDR1 is GTSNPN and CDR2 is SVGIG in the germline V gene (reference sequence). The J segment lost 3 bases and the V segment lost 3 bases, leaving 7 bases of the junction unmatched. This CDR3 has 14 amino acids. The CDR3 sequence: CAWSNDRGGYEQYF. The CDR3 region has the DNA TGTGCCTGGAGCAACGACAGGGGAGGCTACGAGCAGTACTTC.

This chain links TRBV6-5 with TRBJ2-5, with TRBD2 matching over 7 bases. The V gene end was trimmed by 2 bases and the J gene end by 8 bases; junction bases not matched to a gene: 14. Germline V gives CDR1 MNHEY, CDR2 SVGAGI. This CDR3 is built from 16 residues. CDR3 nucleotides: TGTGCCAGCAGTTACGGGGAGGGAGGGCAGTACGGTACCCAGTACTTC. Encoded protein: CASSYGEGGQYGTQYF.

The V and J genes are TRBV11-2 and TRBJ2-1, with D possibly being TRBD2 (5 bases). The CDR3 totals 15 residues. Trimming stripped 2 bases from V and 6 bases from J, with 14 bases between. Germline CDR1 reads SGHAT; CDR2 reads FQNNGV. The CDR3 loop is CASSLNPSPSNEQFF. As DNA, the CDR3 is TGTGCCAGCAGCTTAAACCCTAGCCCCTCCAATGAGCAGTTCTTC.

The chain uses TRBV7-2 and TRBJ2-3; TRBD2 agrees at 8 bases. The germline V gene encodes CDR1 SGHTA and CDR2 FQGNSA. This CDR3 has 16 amino acids. V was clipped by 3 bases and J by 8 bases; unmatched bases: 13. CDR3: CASSFSPGLDLRTQYF. The DNA for the CDR3 is TGTGCCAGCAGCTTTTCCCCGGGACTAGATCTTCGTACGCAGTATTTT.

The chain combines TRBV27 with TRBJ2-4, with 7 bases that match TRBD2. This CDR3 comprises 13 residues. Germline V lookup: CDR1 MNHEY, CDR2 SMNVEV (reference sequence). The ends lost 2 bases at V and 5 bases at J; junction bases unmatched: 0. The CDR3 sequence is CASSLLAENIQYF. The CDR3 bases are TGTGCCAGCAGTTTACTAGCGGAAAACATTCAGTACTTC.

The chain uses TRBV6-5 and TRBJ1-2, with 7 bases lining up with TRBD1. Per germline, CDR1 MNHEY and CDR2 SVGAGI. V shed 0 bases, J shed 6 bases, and the junction held 10 bases outside the gene matches. This CDR3 spans 16 amino acids. This CDR3 is CASSYSPPDRENGYTF. As DNA, the CDR3 is TGTGCCAGCAGTTACTCACCCCCCGACAGGGAGAATGGCTACACCTTC.

The gene calls are TRBV2 and TRBJ2-3; D is undetermined. V shed 5 bases and J shed 4 bases, with 13 bases lying between them. The CDR3 length is 14 residues. Germline V gene sequence: CDR1 SNHLY, CDR2 FYNNEI. The CDR3, as DNA: TGTGCCAGCAGTTGGGCTGAGTTTTCAGATACGCAGTATTTT. This gives the protein CASSWAEFSDTQYF.

This chain connects TRBV5-4 to TRBJ2-7, with a possible D match to TRBD2 (5 bases). There are 14 residues in the CDR3. V was pared by 2 bases and J by 3 bases, with 12 bases between. CDR1 is SGHNT, CDR2 YYREEE, per germline (reference sequence). The CDR3 sequence: CASSFAVGDYEQYF. Written as DNA, the CDR3 is TGTGCCAGCAGCTTTGCGGTCGGGGACTACGAGCAGTACTTC.

The chain couples TRBV7-9 to TRBJ2-7; D gene unclear. The CDR3 loop spans 12 amino acids. Trimming left V 3 bases short and J 0 bases short, with 3 bases between. Germline CDR1 is SEHNR and CDR2 is FQNEAQ (reference sequence). Here the CDR3 DNA reads TGTGCCAGCAGCTTTGGCTCCTACGAGCAGTACTTC. This sequence encodes CASSFGSYEQYF.

V usage is TRBV11-3 and J usage is TRBJ1-3; 9 bases agree with TRBD1. The CDR3 contains 15 residues. Germline V gene data show CDR1 as SGHNT and CDR2 as YENEEA. V shed 5 bases and J 3 bases; nucleotides not matched to a gene: 5. The CDR3 region is CASSVGQGVGNTIYF. The CDR3 nucleotides read TGTGCCAGCAGCGTGGGACAGGGCGTTGGAAACACCATATATTTT.